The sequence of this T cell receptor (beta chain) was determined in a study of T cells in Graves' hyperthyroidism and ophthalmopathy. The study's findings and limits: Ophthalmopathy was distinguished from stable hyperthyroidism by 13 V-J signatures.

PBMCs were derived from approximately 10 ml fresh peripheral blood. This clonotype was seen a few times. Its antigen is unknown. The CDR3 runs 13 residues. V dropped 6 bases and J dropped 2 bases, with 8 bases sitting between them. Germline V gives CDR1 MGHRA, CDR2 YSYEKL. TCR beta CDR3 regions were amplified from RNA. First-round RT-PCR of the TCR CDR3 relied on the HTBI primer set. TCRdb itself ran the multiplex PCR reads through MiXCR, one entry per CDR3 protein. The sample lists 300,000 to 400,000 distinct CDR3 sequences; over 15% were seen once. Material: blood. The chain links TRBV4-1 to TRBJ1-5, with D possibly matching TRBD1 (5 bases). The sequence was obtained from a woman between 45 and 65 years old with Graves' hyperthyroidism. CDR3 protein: CASRGLGNQPQHF. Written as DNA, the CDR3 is TGCGCCAGCAGGGGGCTCGGCAATCAGCCCCAGCATTTT.